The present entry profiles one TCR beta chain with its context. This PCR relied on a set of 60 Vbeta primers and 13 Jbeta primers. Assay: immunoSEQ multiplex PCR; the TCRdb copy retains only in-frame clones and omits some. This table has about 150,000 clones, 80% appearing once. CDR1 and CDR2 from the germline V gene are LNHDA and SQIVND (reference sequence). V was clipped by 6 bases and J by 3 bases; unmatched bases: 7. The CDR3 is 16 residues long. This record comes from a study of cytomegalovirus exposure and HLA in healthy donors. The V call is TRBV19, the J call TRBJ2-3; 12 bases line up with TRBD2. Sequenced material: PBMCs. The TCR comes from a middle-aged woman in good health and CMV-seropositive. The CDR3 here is CASRSSGRARTDTQYF. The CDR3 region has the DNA TGTGCCAGTAGGTCTAGCGGGAGGGCGAGGACAGATACGCAGTATTTT.